Shown below are 29 T cell receptor beta chains from a single sample sequenced in a study of cytomegalovirus exposure and HLA in healthy donors. TCRdb keeps only in-frame clones here, not all; method: immunoSEQ multiplex PCR. The sample includes roughly 330,000 clones, around 87% seen only once; the top ten take 1.2%. The sequencing input was PBMCs. The origin of the receptors is a woman in her 30s in good health and CMV-seropositive.

This chain uses TRBV2 with TRBJ1-5, with TRBD1 matching over 10 bases. Trimming cost V 6 bases and J 2 bases; bases outside gene matches: 4. The CDR3 extends over 15 amino acids. Per the germline V gene, CDR1 is SNHLY and CDR2 is FYNNEI. CDR3 DNA: TGTGCCAGCAGCAGACAGGGGGCTGGCAATCAGCCCCAGCATTTT. Residues: CASSRQGAGNQPQHF.

The V call is TRBV28, the J call TRBJ2-7; 9 nucleotides align to TRBD1. This CDR3 spans 14 amino acids. Germline trimming cut 5 bases from V and 4 bases from J; bases unmatched to any gene: 6. From germline, CDR1 is MDHEN and CDR2 SYDVKM. The DNA of the CDR3 is TGTGCCAGCAGTATGGGACAGGGTTGGTACGAGCAGTACTTC. It codes for CASSMGQGWYEQYF.

V and J are TRBV5-6 and TRBJ2-1, with 8 bases aligning to TRBD2. The germline V gene has CDR1 SGHDT and CDR2 YYEEEE. This CDR3 comprises 15 residues. After removal of 2 bases from V and 0 bases from J, the junction contained 1 base not matched to a gene. In DNA, the CDR3 is TGTGCCAGCAGCTTCCGGGGGGGCTCCTACAATGAGCAGTTCTTC. Translated: CASSFRGGSYNEQFF.

This clone has a single count. The chain recombines TRBV29-1 with TRBJ2-3; 8 bases agree with TRBD1. Unmatched junction bases numbered 8, after V lost 1 base and J lost 2 bases. The germline V gene encodes CDR1 SQVTM and CDR2 ANQGSEA. The CDR3 is 16 residues long. The CDR3 nucleotides read TGCAGCGTTGAAGTCCCAGGGGGCATTTTCACAGATACGCAGTATTTT. Amino acid sequence: CSVEVPGGIFTDTQYF.

The rearrangement links TRBV6-5 to TRBJ2-2; 9 bases line up with TRBD1. The V and J ends lost 6 bases and 6 bases, in that order; junction bases with no gene match: 8. CDR1 is MNHEY and CDR2 is SVGAGI in the germline V gene. The CDR3 spans 15 residues. CDR3 region: CASRTPTGGAGELFF. DNA of the CDR3: TGTGCCAGCAGAACCCCGACAGGGGGAGCCGGGGAGCTGTTTTTT.

The chain links TRBV6-1 to TRBJ1-4; possibly TRBD1 for D (6 bases). The V gene's germline CDR1 is MNHNS and CDR2 SASEGT. CDR3 size: 14 residues. The germline V and J ends were trimmed by 2 bases and 10 bases, with 14 bases remaining between them. The CDR3 DNA sequence: TGTGCCAGCAGTGAAAGGACAGCAATCGCAAAACTGTTTTTT. Its protein product is CASSERTAIAKLFF.

The rearrangement links TRBV7-2 to TRBJ1-5; 7 bases agree with TRBD1. CDR1 and CDR2 (germline): SGHTA, FQGNSA. Trimming at V came to 5 bases and at J to 2 bases, leaving 9 bases not matched to a gene. The CDR3 runs to 16 residues. CDR3 loop: CASSPNRGSGNQPQHF. DNA for the CDR3: TGTGCCAGCAGCCCCAACAGGGGTTCAGGCAATCAGCCCCAGCATTTT.

The rearrangement uses TRBV7-8 and TRBJ2-7, with 13 bases identical to TRBD2. CDR3 size: 17 residues. V gave up 5 bases and J gave up 1 base; unmatched junction bases: 8. CDR1 is SGHVS and CDR2 is FQNEAQ in the germline V gene. In nucleotides, the CDR3 is TGTGCCAGCAGCCTCCGGACTAGCGGGGGCGGGTCCTACGAGCAGTACTTC. Its protein product is CASSLRTSGGGSYEQYF.

The rearrangement joins TRBV7-3 to TRBJ1-1; D remains ambiguous. Trimming left V 6 bases short and J 1 base short, with 9 bases between. Germline V gene sequence: CDR1 SGHTA, CDR2 FQGTGA. The CDR3 covers 13 residues. The CDR3 reads CASSIRWNTEAFF. The CDR3, as DNA: TGTGCCAGCAGTATACGATGGAACACTGAAGCTTTCTTT.

The chain combines TRBV5-1 with TRBJ1-5, with D possibly being TRBD1 (6 bases). Trimming took off 1 base at V and 5 bases at J, with 13 bases between the two ends. CDR1 SGHRS and CDR2 YFSETQ come from the germline V gene. The CDR3 is made up of 15 amino acids. The CDR3 DNA is TGCGCCAGCAGCTTGTTAGGGGGGATGGATCAGCCCCAGCATTTT. As protein: CASSLLGGMDQPQHF.

This clone was detected only once. The chain uses TRBV9 and TRBJ2-5, with 7 nucleotides matching TRBD1. This CDR3 has 15 residues. Per the germline V gene, CDR1 is SGDLS and CDR2 is YYNGEE. The junction had 4 bases not matched to a gene; V was cut back by 2 bases and J by 0 bases. In nucleotides, the CDR3 is TGTGCCAGCAGCGTTTCGGGACAGTACCAAGAGACCCAGTACTTC. The encoded protein is CASSVSGQYQETQYF.

The chain is built from TRBV7-9 and TRBJ2-3; the match to TRBD2 covers 12 bases. The germline CDR1 and CDR2 sequences are SEHNR and FQNEAQ (reference sequence). V was clipped by 5 bases and J by 4 bases; unmatched bases: 10. The CDR3 has 17 residues. The CDR3, as DNA: TGTGCCAGCAGCCCACCGGCGACTAGCGGGAGCCCAGATACGCAGTATTTT. Its protein is CASSPPATSGSPDTQYF.

This clone was detected once. The chain combines TRBV7-8 with TRBJ1-2; D unresolved. Trimming left V 2 bases short and J 7 bases short, with 14 bases between. The CDR3 covers 14 residues. The V gene's germline CDR1 is SGHVS and CDR2 FQNEAQ. The CDR3, as DNA: TGTGCCAGCAGCTTACTGGGGTTTTCACGTGGCTACACCTTC. It specifies CASSLLGFSRGYTF.

The chain employs TRBV6-1 and TRBJ1-2, with D unresolved. Trimming shortened V by 3 bases and J by 13 bases, and 12 bases separated the two germline ends. This CDR3 contains 11 residues. Germline assignment: CDR1 MNHNS and CDR2 SASEGT. The CDR3 region is CASSEQNGFTF. CDR3 sequence (DNA): TGTGCCAGCAGTGAGCAGAACGGGTTCACCTTC.

This sequence joins TRBV5-4 and TRBJ2-1; weak D call: TRBD1 (6 bases). V lost 1 base to trimming and J lost 6 bases, with 17 bases between them. Germline V lookup: CDR1 SGHNT, CDR2 YYREEE (reference sequence). CDR3 length: 16 amino acids. The CDR3 protein is CASSLMQGRMGNEQFF. The CDR3 nucleotides read TGTGCCAGCAGCTTGATGCAGGGGCGGATGGGCAATGAGCAGTTCTTC.

The V gene is TRBV5-1, the J gene TRBJ2-5; D remains ambiguous. CDR1 and CDR2 from the germline V gene are SGHRS and YFSETQ. Trimming took 0 bases from V and 5 from J, leaving 8 bases between them. The CDR3 has 13 amino acids. CDR3 sequence reads: CASSLGFRETQYF. The CDR3 bases are TGCGCCAGCAGCTTGGGGTTTCGGGAGACCCAGTACTTC.

The chain carries TRBV7-7 and TRBJ2-2, with D perhaps TRBD1 or TRBD2 (5 bases each). The V end lost 5 bases, the J end lost 8 bases, and 15 bases lay between the germline ends. CDR1 SSHAT and CDR2 FNYEAQ come from the germline V gene (reference sequence). This CDR3 has 14 residues. The CDR3 is CASSGRDHLGELFF. The DNA of the CDR3 is TGTGCCAGCAGCGGACGGGACCACCTAGGGGAGCTGTTTTTT.

The gene calls are TRBV2 and TRBJ1-1; D unresolved. The CDR3 is 13 residues long. The ends were cut back, 4 bases at V and 0 bases at J, with 6 bases in the middle. Looked up from germline, CDR1 is SNHLY and CDR2 is FYNNEI. In DNA, the CDR3 is TGTGCCAGCAGTGTTTCCTTGAACACTGAAGCTTTCTTT. Translating it yields CASSVSLNTEAFF.

The chain recombines TRBV9 with TRBJ2-1; TRBD2 matches 11 bases. This CDR3 comprises 15 residues. Germline V gene lookup returns CDR1 SGDLS and CDR2 YYNGEE. Trimming removed 3 bases from V and 3 bases from J; junction bases left unmatched: 2. The CDR3: CASSALAGDYNEQFF. The DNA of the CDR3 is TGTGCCAGCAGCGCACTAGCGGGGGACTACAATGAGCAGTTCTTC.

The chain employs TRBV28 and TRBJ1-5, with D hard to call. CDR3 length: 15 amino acids. CDR1 is MDHEN and CDR2 is SYDVKM in the germline V gene. V dropped 7 bases and J dropped 2 bases, with 15 bases sitting between them. CDR3 sequence reads: CASITRGRGNQPQHF. The CDR3 DNA is TGTGCCAGCATCACCCGGGGTCGCGGCAATCAGCCCCAGCATTTT. The entire variable domain, with the rest obtained from reference TRBV28 and TRBJ1-5, is as follows: DVKVTQSSRYLVKRTGEKVFLECVQDMDHENMFWYRQDPGLGLRLIYFSYDVKMKEKGDIPEGYSVSREKKERFSLILESASTNQTSMYLCASITRGRGNQPQHFGDGTRLSIL.

The V gene is TRBV29-1, the J gene TRBJ1-1; D is perhaps TRBD1 (5 bases). V lost 6 bases and J lost 1, with 9 bases in between. The CDR3 totals 12 residues. Germline CDR1 and CDR2: SQVTM and ANQGSEA. The CDR3, as DNA: TGCAGCGTCCGGGGGGGGAACACTGAAGCTTTCTTT. Residues: CSVRGGNTEAFF. The full variable domain, rest sourced from reference TRBV29-1 and TRBJ1-1, is SAVISQKPSRDICQRGTSLTIQCQVDSQVTMMFWYRQQPGQSLTLIATANQGSEATYESGFVIDKFPISRPNLTFSTLTVSNMSPEDSSIYLCSVRGGNTEAFFGQGTRLTVV.

In this sample, this clone turned up once. The chain carries TRBV6-5 and TRBJ1-2; the D gene is possibly TRBD1 (6 bases). Germline V gives CDR1 MNHEY, CDR2 SVGAGI. The CDR3 is 16 amino acids. V dropped 0 bases and J dropped 4 bases, with 15 bases sitting between them. The CDR3 coding sequence is TGTGCCAGCAGTTACTCGAGGGACACAGTATTCTATGGCTACACCTTC. It encodes CASSYSRDTVFYGYTF.

J is TRBJ2-3 and V is TRBV7-3; TRBD2 aligns across 7 bases. The junction had 3 bases not matched to a gene; V was cut back by 2 bases and J by 4 bases. There are 14 residues in the CDR3. Germline CDR1 is SGHTA and CDR2 is FQGTGA. The CDR3 loop is CASSLAGVSDTQYF. The CDR3 nucleotides read TGTGCCAGCAGCTTAGCGGGAGTATCAGATACGCAGTATTTT.

The J gene is TRBJ2-2, the V gene TRBV7-7; D gene ambiguous. Germline V gives CDR1 SSHAT, CDR2 FNYEAQ (reference sequence). V lost 2 bases, J lost 4 bases, and 8 bases lay in between. The CDR3 contains 14 residues. Here the CDR3 DNA reads TGTGCCAGCAGCTTAATCGAAGGCACCGGGGAGCTGTTTTTT. This sequence encodes CASSLIEGTGELFF.

This clone was detected only once. This rearrangement joins TRBV7-9 to TRBJ2-2, with D perhaps matching TRBD2 (5 bases). Germline values: CDR1 SEHNR, CDR2 FQNEAQ (reference sequence). The CDR3 covers 15 residues. V was pared by 4 bases and J by 5 bases, with 14 bases between. The CDR3 is CASSSSGGGTGELFF. In nucleotides, the CDR3 is TGTGCCAGCAGCTCCTCCGGAGGCGGAACCGGGGAGCTGTTTTTT.

V is TRBV5-4 and J is TRBJ1-6; 7 positions agree with TRBD1. Germline lookup yields CDR1 SGHNT and CDR2 YYREEE (reference sequence). The CDR3 is 13 amino acids. Trimming cost V 3 bases and J 7 bases; bases outside gene matches: 1. The CDR3 DNA follows: TGTGCCAGCAGCTCGACAGGGAATTCACCCCTCCACTTT. Amino acid sequence: CASSSTGNSPLHF.

J is TRBJ1-2 and V is TRBV30; D gene unclear. V was pared by 7 bases and J by 8 bases, with 11 bases between. Per the germline V gene, CDR1 is GTSNPN and CDR2 is SVGIG (reference sequence). This CDR3 is built from 10 residues. CDR3 sequence: CASLAGGYTF. CDR3 nucleotide sequence: TGTGCCTCATTAGCTGGGGGCTACACCTTC.

The chain employs TRBV27 and TRBJ2-1; 9 positions match TRBD2. The CDR3 contains 15 residues. V shed 0 bases and J 10 bases; nucleotides not matched to a gene: 7. From germline, CDR1 is MNHEY and CDR2 SMNVEV (reference sequence). The DNA of the CDR3 is TGTGCCAGCAGTTTATCGGCGGGAGGGCTACACGAGCAGTTCTTC. Protein sequence: CASSLSAGGLHEQFF.

V gene TRBV30 combines with J gene TRBJ2-1; 12 positions match TRBD1. Per the germline V gene, CDR1 is GTSNPN and CDR2 is SVGIG (reference sequence). After removal of 0 bases from V and 7 bases from J, the junction contained 10 bases not matched to a gene. The length of the CDR3 is 17 residues. The DNA of the CDR3 is TGTGCCTGGAGTGTACGTGGGACAGGGGGCGCAGGAAATGAGCAGTTCTTC. It translates to CAWSVRGTGGAGNEQFF.